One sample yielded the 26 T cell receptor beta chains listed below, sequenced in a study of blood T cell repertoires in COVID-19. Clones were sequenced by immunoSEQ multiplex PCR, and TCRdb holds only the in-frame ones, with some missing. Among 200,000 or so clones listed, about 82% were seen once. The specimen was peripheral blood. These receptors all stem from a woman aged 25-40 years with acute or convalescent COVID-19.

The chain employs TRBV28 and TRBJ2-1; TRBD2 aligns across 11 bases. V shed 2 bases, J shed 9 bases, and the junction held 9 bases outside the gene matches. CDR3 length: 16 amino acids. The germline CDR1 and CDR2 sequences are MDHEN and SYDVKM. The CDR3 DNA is TGTGCCAGCAGTTTAGGTCTAGCGGGGGGAGACGGTGAGCAGTTCTTC. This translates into CASSLGLAGGDGEQFF.

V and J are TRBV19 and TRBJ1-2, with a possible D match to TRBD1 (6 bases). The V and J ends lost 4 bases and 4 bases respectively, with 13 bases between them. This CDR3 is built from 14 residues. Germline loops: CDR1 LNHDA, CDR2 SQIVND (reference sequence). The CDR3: CASSTAGVVYGYTF. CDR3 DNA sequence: TGTGCCAGTAGTACGGCAGGGGTTGTCTATGGCTACACCTTC.

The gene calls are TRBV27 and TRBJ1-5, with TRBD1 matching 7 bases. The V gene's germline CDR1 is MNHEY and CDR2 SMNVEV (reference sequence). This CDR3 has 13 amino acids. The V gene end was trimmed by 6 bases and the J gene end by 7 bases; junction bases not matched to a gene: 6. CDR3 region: CASRWDSRQPQHF. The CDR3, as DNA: TGTGCCAGCAGGTGGGACAGTCGGCAGCCCCAGCATTTT.

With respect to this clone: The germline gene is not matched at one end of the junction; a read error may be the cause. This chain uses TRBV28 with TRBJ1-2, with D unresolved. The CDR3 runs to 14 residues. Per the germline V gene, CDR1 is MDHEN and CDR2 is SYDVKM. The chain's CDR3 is CASSFVGVGRGYTF. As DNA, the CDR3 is TGTGCCAGTAGTTTCGTCGGGGTCGGTCGAGGCTACACCTTC.

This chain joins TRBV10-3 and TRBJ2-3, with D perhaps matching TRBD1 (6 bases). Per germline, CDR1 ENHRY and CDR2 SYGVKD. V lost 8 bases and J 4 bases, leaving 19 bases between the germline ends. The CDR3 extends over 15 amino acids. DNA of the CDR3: TGTGCCATCCTGGGGGCGAAAGCTGGCCCAGATACGCAGTATTTT. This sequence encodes CAILGAKAGPDTQYF.

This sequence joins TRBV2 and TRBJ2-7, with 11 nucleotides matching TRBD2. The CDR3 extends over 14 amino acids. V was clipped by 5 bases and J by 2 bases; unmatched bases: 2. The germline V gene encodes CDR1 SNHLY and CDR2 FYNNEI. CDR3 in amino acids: CASSIAGGTYEQYF. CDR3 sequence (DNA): TGTGCCAGCAGTATAGCGGGAGGGACCTACGAGCAGTACTTC.

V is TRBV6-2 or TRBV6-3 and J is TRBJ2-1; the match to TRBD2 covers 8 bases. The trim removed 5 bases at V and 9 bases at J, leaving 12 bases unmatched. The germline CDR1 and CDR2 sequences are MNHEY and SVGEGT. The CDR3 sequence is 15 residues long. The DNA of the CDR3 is TGTGCCAGCAGTCCGGGACTAGTGGCTCCAAGTGAGCAGTTCTTC. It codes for CASSPGLVAPSEQFF.

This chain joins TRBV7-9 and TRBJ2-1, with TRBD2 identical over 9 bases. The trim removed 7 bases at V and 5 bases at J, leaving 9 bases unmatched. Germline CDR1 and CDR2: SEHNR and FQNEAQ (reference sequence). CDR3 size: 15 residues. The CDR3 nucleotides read TGTGCCAGCAAACCCGTTAGCGGGAGTAACAATGAGCAGTTCTTC. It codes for CASKPVSGSNNEQFF.

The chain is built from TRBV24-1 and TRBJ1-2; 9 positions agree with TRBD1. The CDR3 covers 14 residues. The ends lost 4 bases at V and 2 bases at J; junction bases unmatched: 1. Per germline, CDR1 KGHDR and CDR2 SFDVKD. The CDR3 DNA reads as TGTGCCACCAGTGAGGGACAGGGAAACTATGGCTACACCTTC. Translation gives CATSEGQGNYGYTF.

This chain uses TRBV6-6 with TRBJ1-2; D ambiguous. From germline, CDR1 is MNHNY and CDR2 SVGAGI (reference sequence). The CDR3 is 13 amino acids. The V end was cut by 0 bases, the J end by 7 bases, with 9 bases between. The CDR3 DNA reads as TGTGCCAGCAGTTACTCCAAGGAGGGTGGCTACACCTTC. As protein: CASSYSKEGGYTF.

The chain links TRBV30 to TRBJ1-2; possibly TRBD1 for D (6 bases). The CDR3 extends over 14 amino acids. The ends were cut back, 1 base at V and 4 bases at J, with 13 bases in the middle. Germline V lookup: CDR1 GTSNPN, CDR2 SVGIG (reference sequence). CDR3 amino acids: CAWSAIRGVYGYTF. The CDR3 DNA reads TGTGCCTGGAGTGCCATCAGGGGAGTCTATGGCTACACCTTC. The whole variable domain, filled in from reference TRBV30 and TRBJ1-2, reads SQTIHQWPATLVQPVGSPLSLECTVEGTSNPNLYWYRQAAGRGLQLLFYSVGIGQISSEVPQNLSASRPQDRQFILSSKKLLLSDSGFYLCAWSAIRGVYGYTFGSGTRLTVV.

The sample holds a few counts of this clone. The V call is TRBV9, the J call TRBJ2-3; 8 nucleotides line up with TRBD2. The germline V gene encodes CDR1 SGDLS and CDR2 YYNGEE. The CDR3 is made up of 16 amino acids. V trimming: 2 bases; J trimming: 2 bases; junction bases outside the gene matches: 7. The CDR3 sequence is CASSVLGTRVTDTQYF. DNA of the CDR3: TGTGCCAGCAGCGTCCTCGGGACTAGGGTCACAGATACGCAGTATTTT.

CDR3 bases: TGCAGTGCTAGTCTAGGGCAGGGGGCCTTAGGGTCAGCCCTCCACTTT. Amino acids: CSASLGQGALGSALHF. The V call is TRBV20-1, the J call TRBJ1-6; 8 positions match TRBD1. This CDR3 is 16 amino acids long. The ends lost 3 bases at V and 14 bases at J; junction bases unmatched: 18. The germline gives CDR1 DFQATT, CDR2 SNEGSKA (reference sequence).

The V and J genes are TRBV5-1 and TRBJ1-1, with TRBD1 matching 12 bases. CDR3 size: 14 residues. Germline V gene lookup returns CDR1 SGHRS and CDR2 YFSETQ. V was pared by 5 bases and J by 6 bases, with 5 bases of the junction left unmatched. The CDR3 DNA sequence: TGCGCCAGCAGACCGGGACAGGGGGCTTCTGAAGCTTTCTTT. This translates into CASRPGQGASEAFF.

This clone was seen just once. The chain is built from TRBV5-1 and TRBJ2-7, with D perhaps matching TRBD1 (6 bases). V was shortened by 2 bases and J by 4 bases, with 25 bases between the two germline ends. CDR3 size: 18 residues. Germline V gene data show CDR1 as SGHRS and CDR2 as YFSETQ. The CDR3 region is CASSFGLTGGKNQYEQYF. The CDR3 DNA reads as TGCGCCAGCAGCTTTGGGTTGACAGGTGGTAAGAACCAATACGAGCAGTACTTC.

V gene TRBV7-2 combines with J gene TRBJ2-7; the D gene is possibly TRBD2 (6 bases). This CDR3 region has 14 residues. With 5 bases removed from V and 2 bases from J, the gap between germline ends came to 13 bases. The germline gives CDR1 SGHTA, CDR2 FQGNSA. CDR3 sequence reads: CASSPAAGPYEQYF. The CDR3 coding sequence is TGTGCCAGCAGCCCCGCAGCGGGCCCCTACGAGCAGTACTTC.

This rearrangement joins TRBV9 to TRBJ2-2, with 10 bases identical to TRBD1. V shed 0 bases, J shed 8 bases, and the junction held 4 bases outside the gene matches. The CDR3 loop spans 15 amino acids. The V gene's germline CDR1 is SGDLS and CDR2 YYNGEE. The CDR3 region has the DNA TGTGCCAGCAGCGTAGTCGGGACAGGGGAGGGGGAGCTGTTTTTT. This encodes CASSVVGTGEGELFF.

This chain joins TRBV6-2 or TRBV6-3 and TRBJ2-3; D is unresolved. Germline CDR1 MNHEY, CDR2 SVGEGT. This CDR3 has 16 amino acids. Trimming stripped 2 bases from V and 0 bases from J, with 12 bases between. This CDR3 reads CASSYVPGESTDTQYF. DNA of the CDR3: TGTGCCAGCAGTTACGTACCTGGAGAAAGCACAGATACGCAGTATTTT.

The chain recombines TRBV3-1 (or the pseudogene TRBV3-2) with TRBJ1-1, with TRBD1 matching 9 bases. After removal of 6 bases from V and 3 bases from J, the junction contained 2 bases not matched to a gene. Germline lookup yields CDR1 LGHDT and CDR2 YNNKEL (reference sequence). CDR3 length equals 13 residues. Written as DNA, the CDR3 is TGTGCCAGCAGACGGACAGGGGACACTGAAGCTTTCTTT. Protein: CASRRTGDTEAFF.

In nucleotides, the CDR3 is TGCGCCAGCAGTCAATCACGTACAGGGAAGCACACTGAAGCTTTCTTT. Amino acids: CASSQSRTGKHTEAFF. This chain joins TRBV23-1 and TRBJ1-1; D may be TRBD1 (6 bases). TRBV23-1 carries the ORF label, with uncertain function. CDR3 size: 16 residues. V gave up 0 bases and J gave up 3 bases, with 14 bases separating them.

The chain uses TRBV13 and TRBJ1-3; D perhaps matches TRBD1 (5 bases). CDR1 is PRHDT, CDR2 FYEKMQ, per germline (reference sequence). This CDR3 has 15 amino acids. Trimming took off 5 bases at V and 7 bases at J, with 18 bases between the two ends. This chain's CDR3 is CASSRAGTAGNTIYF. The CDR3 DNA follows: TGTGCCAGCAGCCGGGCCGGGACCGCGGGGAACACCATATATTTT.

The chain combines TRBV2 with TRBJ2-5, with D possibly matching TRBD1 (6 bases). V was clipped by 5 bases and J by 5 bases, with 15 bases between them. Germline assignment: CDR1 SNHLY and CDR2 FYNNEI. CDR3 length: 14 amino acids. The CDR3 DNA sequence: TGTGCCAGCAGTTCCGGACAGCCTCGGGAGACCCAGTACTTC. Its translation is CASSSGQPRETQYF.

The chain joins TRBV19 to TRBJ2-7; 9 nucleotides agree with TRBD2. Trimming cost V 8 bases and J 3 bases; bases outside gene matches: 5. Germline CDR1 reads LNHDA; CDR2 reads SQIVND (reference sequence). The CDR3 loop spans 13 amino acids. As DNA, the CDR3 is TGTGCCAGTTCGCGGGGGGGCCTCTACGAGCAGTACTTC. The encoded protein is CASSRGGLYEQYF.

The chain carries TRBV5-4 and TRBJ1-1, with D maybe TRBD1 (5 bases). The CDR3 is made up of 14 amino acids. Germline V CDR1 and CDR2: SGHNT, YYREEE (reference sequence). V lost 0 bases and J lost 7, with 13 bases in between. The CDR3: CASSLEGALLEAFF. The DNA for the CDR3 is TGTGCCAGCAGCTTGGAAGGGGCACTTCTTGAAGCTTTCTTT.

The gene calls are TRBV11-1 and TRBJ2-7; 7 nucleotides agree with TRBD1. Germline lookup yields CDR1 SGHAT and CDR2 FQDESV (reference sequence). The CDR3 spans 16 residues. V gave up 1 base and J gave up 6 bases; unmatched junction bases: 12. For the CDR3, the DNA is TGTGCCAGCAGCTTAGAGTATCACAGGGGAGACTCCGAGCAGTACTTC. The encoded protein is CASSLEYHRGDSEQYF. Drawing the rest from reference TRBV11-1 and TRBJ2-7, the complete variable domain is EAEVAQSPRYKITEKSQAVAFWCDPISGHATLYWYRQILGQGPELLVQFQDESVVDDSQLPKDRFSAERLKGVDSTLKIQPAELGDSAMYLCASSLEYHRGDSEQYFGPGTRLTVT.

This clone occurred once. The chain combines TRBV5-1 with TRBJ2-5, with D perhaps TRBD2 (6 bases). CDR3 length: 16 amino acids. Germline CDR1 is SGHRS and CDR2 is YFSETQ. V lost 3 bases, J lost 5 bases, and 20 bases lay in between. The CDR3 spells CASSSSGGNRRETQYF. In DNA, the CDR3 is TGCGCCAGCAGCTCCTCCGGGGGAAACCGCCGGGAGACCCAGTACTTC.